The 12 T cell receptor beta chains reported below all come from one sample, sequenced in a study of response to subunit inactivated influenza vaccine. TCRdb processed the RT-PCR reads anew with MiXCR; each CDR3 protein has one entry. Among over 650,000 distinct CDR3 sequences listed, 15% to 20% were seen once. Sequenced material: PBMCs from blood, taken more than 4 days after vaccination. The origin of the receptors is a man aged 50 to 60 who received an inactivated influenza vaccine.

This sequence joins TRBV4-1 and TRBJ2-2; the D gene could be TRBD1 or TRBD2 (5 bases each). CDR3 length: 19 amino acids. The V end was cut by 4 bases, the J end by 3 bases, with 24 bases between. Germline lookup yields CDR1 MGHRA and CDR2 YSYEKL. The CDR3 here is CASSPPPGRKPGDTGELFF. CDR3 bases: TGCGCCAGCAGCCCACCGCCGGGACGGAAGCCCGGGGACACCGGGGAGCTGTTTTTT.

The V gene is TRBV7-2, the J gene TRBJ2-2, with TRBD2 as a possible D gene (6 bases). CDR3 size: 15 residues. Trimming removed 5 bases from V and 4 bases from J, with 14 bases in between. Germline-derived CDR1 and CDR2 are SGHTA and FQGNSA. The CDR3 loop is CASSTRSGATGELFF. The CDR3 DNA reads as TGTGCCAGCAGCACCCGGTCGGGAGCCACCGGGGAGCTGTTTTTT.

In its sample, this clonotype was seen a few times. This sequence joins TRBV12-3 or TRBV12-4 and TRBJ2-7, with TRBD2 matching over 14 bases. This CDR3 is 16 amino acids long. V lost 7 bases to trimming and J lost 5 bases; unmatched junction nucleotides: 10. Here the CDR3 DNA reads TGTGCCAGCATCCTGGGACTAGCGGGAGCCAGGGACGAGCAGTACTTC. Translation: CASILGLAGARDEQYF.

V is TRBV18 and J is TRBJ2-2; 8 bases agree with TRBD1. V trimming: 4 bases; J trimming: 6 bases; junction bases outside the gene matches: 7. The CDR3 extends over 15 amino acids. Germline V gene data show CDR1 as KGHSH and CDR2 as LQKENI. CDR3 DNA: TGTGCCAGCTCACAATGGACAGGGACGGCCGGGGAGCTGTTTTTT. Translation: CASSQWTGTAGELFF.

This clonotype was found a few times. The V and J genes are TRBV7-6 and TRBJ2-7, with TRBD2 matching 8 bases. The CDR3 spans 15 residues. V lost 1 base, J lost 7 bases, and 9 bases stayed unmatched. Germline CDR1 and CDR2: SGHVS and FNYEAQ. CDR3 DNA sequence: TGTGCCAGCAGCTTAGACGCGGGAGGATCCTTTGAGCAGTACTTC. Its protein is CASSLDAGGSFEQYF.

The V and J genes are TRBV12-3 or TRBV12-4 and TRBJ2-3; TRBD2 matches 8 bases. CDR3 length equals 15 residues. The trim removed 6 bases at V and 2 bases at J, leaving 7 bases unmatched. Written as DNA, the CDR3 is TGTGCCAGCAGCCGCAGCGGGGGTCACACAGATACGCAGTATTTT. Translating it yields CASSRSGGHTDTQYF.

This clonotype was recorded once. V usage is TRBV28 and J usage is TRBJ2-5; 10 nucleotides line up with TRBD2. This CDR3 region has 12 residues. Germline-derived CDR1 and CDR2 are MDHEN and SYDVKM. CDR3: CATSGIQETQYF. The CDR3 coding sequence is TGTGCAACTAGCGGGATCCAAGAGACCCAGTACTTC.

The chain carries TRBV12-3 or TRBV12-4 and TRBJ2-7; D is uncertain. Deletions cut 6 bases from V and 0 bases from J, with 12 bases between. CDR3 length: 14 residues. The CDR3 DNA is TGTGCCAGCAGCCCCGGGCTTCGCTCCTACGAGCAGTACTTC. Amino acid sequence: CASSPGLRSYEQYF.

This sequence joins TRBV27 and TRBJ2-2; no clear D. The germline V gene encodes CDR1 MNHEY and CDR2 SMNVEV (reference sequence). This CDR3 is built from 12 residues. Trimming left V 3 bases short and J 6 bases short, with 5 bases between. In DNA form, the CDR3 reads TGTGCCAGCAGTTTTCTCGCCGGGGAGCTGTTTTTT. The encoded protein is CASSFLAGELFF.

This CDR3 is CASSGDRGGLPAQHF. The CDR3 DNA reads TGTGCCAGCAGTGGGGACAGGGGGGGTTTACCGGCCCAGCATTTT. The chain has TRBV12-3 or TRBV12-4 and TRBJ1-5, with 11 bases matching TRBD1. This CDR3 has 15 amino acids. The junction had 11 bases not matched to a gene; V was cut back by 5 bases and J by 11 bases.

The chain links TRBV20-1 to TRBJ2-2; D is unclear. Trimming left V 4 bases short and J 2 bases short, with 17 bases between. This CDR3 is built from 16 residues. Per the germline V gene, CDR1 is DFQATT and CDR2 is SNEGSKA (reference sequence). CDR3 nucleotides: TGCAGTGCTACCCGCTACCGCGGATCTAACACCGGGGAGCTGTTTTTT. Translation: CSATRYRGSNTGELFF.

This clonotype was detected only a few times. This chain uses TRBV7-8 with TRBJ1-1, with 7 nucleotides matching TRBD1. CDR3 size: 13 residues. V lost 5 bases, J lost 7 bases, and 7 bases stayed unmatched. In germline, CDR1 is SGHVS, CDR2 FQNEAQ. CDR3 sequence (DNA): TGTGCCAGCAGCGACCGGGACAGCCGTGAAGCTTTCTTT. It is translated as CASSDRDSREAFF.